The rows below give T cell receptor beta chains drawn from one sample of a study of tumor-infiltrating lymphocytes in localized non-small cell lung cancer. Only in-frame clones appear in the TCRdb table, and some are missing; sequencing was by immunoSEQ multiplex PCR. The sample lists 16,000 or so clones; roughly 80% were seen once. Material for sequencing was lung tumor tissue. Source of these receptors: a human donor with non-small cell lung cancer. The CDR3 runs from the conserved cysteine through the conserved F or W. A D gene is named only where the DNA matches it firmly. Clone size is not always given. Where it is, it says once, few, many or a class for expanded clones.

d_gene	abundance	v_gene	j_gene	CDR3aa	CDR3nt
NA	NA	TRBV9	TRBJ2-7	CASSVGARTDYEQYF	TGTGCCAGCAGCGTAGGGGCTAGGACAGACTACGAGCAGTACTTC
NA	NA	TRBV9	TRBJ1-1	CASSGDYTEAFF	TGTGCCAGCAGCGGAGATTACACTGAAGCTTTCTTT
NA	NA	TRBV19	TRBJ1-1	CASSLLRVRGTEAFF	TGTGCCAGTAGTCTTCTCCGGGTGCGGGGCACTGAAGCTTTCTTT
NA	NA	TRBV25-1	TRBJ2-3	CASSEYGRNTDTQYF	TGTGCCAGCAGTGAATATGGACGTAACACAGATACGCAGTATTTT
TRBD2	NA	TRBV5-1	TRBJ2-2	CASSQLTSGRTGELFF	TGCGCCAGCAGCCAGCTGACTAGCGGGAGGACCGGGGAGCTGTTTTTT
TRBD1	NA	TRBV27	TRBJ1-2	CASSSRQGLHYGYTF	TGTGCCAGCAGTTCCAGACAGGGTCTCCACTATGGCTACACCTTC
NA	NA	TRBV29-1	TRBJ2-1	CSVEEPRGNEQFF	TGCAGCGTTGAAGAACCCCGTGGCAATGAGCAGTTCTTC
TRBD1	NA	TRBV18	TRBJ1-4	CASSQTGGREKLFF	TGTGCCAGCTCACAGACAGGGGGGCGTGAAAAACTGTTTTTT
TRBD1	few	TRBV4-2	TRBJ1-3	CASSHMMTGTIYF	TGTGCCAGCAGCCATATGATGACAGGGACCATATATTTT
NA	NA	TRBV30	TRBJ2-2	CAWSDERDTGELFF	TGTGCCTGGAGTGACGAGAGAGACACCGGGGAGCTGTTTTTT
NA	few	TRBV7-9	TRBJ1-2	CASSRTSYGYTF	TGTGCCAGCAGCCGGACTTCCTATGGCTACACCTTC
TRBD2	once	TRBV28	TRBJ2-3	CASRIAGDTDTQYF	TGTGCCAGCAGAATAGCGGGAGACACAGATACGCAGTATTTT
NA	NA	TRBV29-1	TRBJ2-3	CSVLFPGVSTDTQYF	TGCAGCGTCCTATTTCCGGGAGTGAGCACAGATACGCAGTATTTT
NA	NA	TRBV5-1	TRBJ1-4	CASSLGRAEKLFF	TGCGCCAGCAGCTTAGGCAGGGCTGAAAAACTGTTTTTT
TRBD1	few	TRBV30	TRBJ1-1	CAWRVWDRVTEAFF	TGTGCCTGGAGGGTTTGGGACAGGGTCACTGAAGCTTTCTTT
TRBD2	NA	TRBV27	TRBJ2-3	CASLAGGGDTQYF	TGTGCCAGTCTAGCGGGAGGGGGAGATACGCAGTATTTT
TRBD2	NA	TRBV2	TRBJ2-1	CASSARTSGTVNEQFF	TGTGCCAGCAGTGCTCGGACTAGCGGGACAGTCAATGAGCAGTTCTTC
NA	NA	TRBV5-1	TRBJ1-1	CASGTGNTEAFF	TGCGCCAGCGGAACAGGGAACACTGAAGCTTTCTTT
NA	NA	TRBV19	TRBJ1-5	CASSPQGSYQPQHF	TGTGCCAGTAGCCCACAGGGTAGTTATCAGCCCCAGCATTTT
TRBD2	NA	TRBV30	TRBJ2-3	CACRASGLTDTQYF	TGTGCCTGCCGCGCTAGCGGCCTCACAGATACGCAGTATTTT
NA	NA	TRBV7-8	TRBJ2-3	CASSLLPANTDTQYF	TGTGCCAGCAGCTTATTACCTGCGAACACAGATACGCAGTATTTT
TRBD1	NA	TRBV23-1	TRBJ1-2	CASSQSRPGGGGYTF	TGCGCCAGCAGTCAATCGAGGCCAGGGGGGGGTGGCTACACCTTC
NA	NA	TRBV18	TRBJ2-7	CASSQRTGSYEQYF	TGTGCCAGCTCGCAGCGTACAGGATCCTACGAGCAGTACTTC
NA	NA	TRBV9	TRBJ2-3	CASSVAQGGGPDTQYF	TGTGCCAGCAGCGTAGCTCAGGGGGGAGGGCCAGATACGCAGTATTTT
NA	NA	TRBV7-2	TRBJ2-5	CASSSQGGYQETQYF	TGTGCCAGCAGCTCCCAGGGGGGGTACCAAGAGACCCAGTACTTC
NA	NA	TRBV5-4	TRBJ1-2	CASSLVGLSYGYTF	TGTGCCAGCAGCTTGGTGGGGCTCTCCTATGGCTACACCTTC
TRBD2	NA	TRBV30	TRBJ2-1	CAWRGLAGYNEQFF	TGTGCCTGGAGAGGACTAGCGGGATACAATGAGCAGTTCTTC
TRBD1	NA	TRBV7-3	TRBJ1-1	CASSLTGTANTEAFF	TGTGCCAGCAGCTTAACCGGGACAGCGAACACTGAAGCTTTCTTT
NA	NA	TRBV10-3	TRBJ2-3	CAISESDSYTDTQYF	TGTGCCATCAGTGAGTCGGACAGCTACACAGATACGCAGTATTTT
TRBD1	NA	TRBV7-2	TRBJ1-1	CASSLAVEGAAFF	TGTGCCAGCAGCTTAGCGGTGGAGGGGGCTGCTTTCTTT
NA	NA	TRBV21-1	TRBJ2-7	CASSKALAGEVGYEQYF	TGTGCCAGCAGCAAAGCGCTTGCGGGGGAGGTCGGCTACGAGCAGTACTTC
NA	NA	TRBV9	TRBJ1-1	CASSFSPLRKEMNTEAFF	TGTGCCAGCAGCTTCTCCCCCCTGAGGAAAGAAATGAACACTGAAGCTTTCTTT
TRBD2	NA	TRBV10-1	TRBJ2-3	CASSSREGGFRATQYF	TGCGCCAGCAGTTCAAGAGAGGGAGGGTTTCGGGCTACGCAGTATTTT
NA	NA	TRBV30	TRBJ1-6	CAWKKPLAASNSPLHF	TGTGCCTGGAAAAAACCCCTGGCAGCGAGTAATTCACCCCTCCACTTT
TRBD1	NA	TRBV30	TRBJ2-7	CAWSRGQSNEQYF	TGTGCCTGGAGTAGGGGACAGAGCAACGAGCAGTACTTC
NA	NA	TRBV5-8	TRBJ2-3	CASSLSPGEDTQYF	TGTGCCAGCAGCTTGTCGCCCGGAGAGGATACGCAGTATTTT
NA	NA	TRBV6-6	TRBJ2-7	CASSYIREGSYEQYF	TGTGCCAGTAGTTACATCAGGGAAGGCTCCTACGAGCAGTACTTC
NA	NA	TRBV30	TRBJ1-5	CAWSPRLGPVKPQHF	TGTGCCTGGAGTCCTCGTTTAGGCCCCGTCAAGCCCCAGCATTTT
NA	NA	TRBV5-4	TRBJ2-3	CASSPLAGTTDTQYF	TGTGCCAGCAGCCCACTGGCGGGGACTACAGATACGCAGTATTTT
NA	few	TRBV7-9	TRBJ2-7	CASSLGRGLSEQYF	TGTGCCAGCAGCTTAGGCAGGGGACTTAGCGAGCAGTACTTC
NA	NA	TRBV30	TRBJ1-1	CAWKRQVNTEAFF	TGTGCCTGGAAAAGGCAGGTGAACACTGAAGCTTTCTTT
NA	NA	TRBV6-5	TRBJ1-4	CASSYSITGYEKLFF	TGTGCCAGCAGTTACTCGATCACGGGGTATGAAAAACTGTTTTTT
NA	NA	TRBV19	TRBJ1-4	CASSVGQRSNEKLFF	TGTGCCAGTAGTGTTGGTCAGCGCTCTAATGAAAAACTGTTTTTT
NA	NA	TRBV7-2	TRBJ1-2	CASSLQNYGYTF	TGTGCCAGCAGCTTACAAAACTATGGCTACACCTTC
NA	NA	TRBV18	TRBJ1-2	CASSLGENYGYTF	TGTGCCAGCTCCCTTGGGGAGAACTATGGCTACACCTTC